The subject of this entry is one T cell receptor beta chain. Per the original data handling: Reference gene primer amplification in the assay estimated nucleated cell counts. Sequenced by immunoSEQ multiplex PCR; TCRdb stores in-frame clones only, minus some. V and J calls and clone size come straight from that table; D and trimming were deduced from the DNA. The sample contains more than 85,000 clones, more than 90% of which appear only once. The sample originates from a study of blood T cell repertoires in COVID-19. Across the whole study: Samples representing acute and convalescent COVID-19 were sourced from the United States, Italy and Spain.

Germline loops: CDR1 SEHNR, CDR2 FQNEAQ (reference sequence). This CDR3 comprises 18 residues. V shed 1 base and J 1 base; nucleotides not matched to a gene: 10. The TCR sequence derives from a man aged 60 to 75 with acute or convalescent COVID-19. The specimen sequenced was peripheral blood. The gene calls are TRBV7-9 and TRBJ2-7, with 10 bases aligning to TRBD2. This chain's CDR3 is CASSLGALVAGGSYEQYF. The CDR3 DNA sequence: TGTGCCAGCAGCTTAGGGGCCCTCGTAGCGGGAGGTTCCTACGAGCAGTACTTC.